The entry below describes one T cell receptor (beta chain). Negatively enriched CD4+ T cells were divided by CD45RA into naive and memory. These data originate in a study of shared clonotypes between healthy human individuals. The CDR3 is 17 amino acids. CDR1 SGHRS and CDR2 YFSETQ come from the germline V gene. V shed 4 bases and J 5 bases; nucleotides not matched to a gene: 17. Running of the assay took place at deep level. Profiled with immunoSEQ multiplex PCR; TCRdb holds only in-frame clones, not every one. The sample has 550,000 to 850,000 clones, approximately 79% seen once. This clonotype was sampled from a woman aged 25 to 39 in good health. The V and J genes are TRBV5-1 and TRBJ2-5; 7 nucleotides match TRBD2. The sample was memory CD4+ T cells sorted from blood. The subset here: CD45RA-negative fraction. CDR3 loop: CASSPGGTPRWRETQYF. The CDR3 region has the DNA TGCGCCAGCAGCCCGGGGGGTACCCCTCGATGGCGGGAGACCCAGTACTTC. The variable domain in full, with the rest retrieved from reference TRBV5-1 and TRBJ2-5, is KAGVTQTPRYLIKTRGQQVTLSCSPISGHRSVSWYQQTPGQGLQFLFEYFSETQRNKGNFPGRFSGRQFSNSRSEMNVSTLELGDSALYLCASSPGGTPRWRETQYFGPGTRLLVL.